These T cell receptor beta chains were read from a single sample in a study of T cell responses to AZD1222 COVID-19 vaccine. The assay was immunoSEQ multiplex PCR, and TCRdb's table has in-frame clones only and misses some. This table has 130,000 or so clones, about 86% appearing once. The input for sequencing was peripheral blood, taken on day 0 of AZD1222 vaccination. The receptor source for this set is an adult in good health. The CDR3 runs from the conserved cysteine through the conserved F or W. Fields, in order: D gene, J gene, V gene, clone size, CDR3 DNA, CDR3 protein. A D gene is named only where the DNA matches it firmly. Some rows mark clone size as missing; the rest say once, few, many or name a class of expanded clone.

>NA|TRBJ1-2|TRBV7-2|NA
TGTGCCAGCAGCCCCGGGTCTATCTATGGCTACACCTTC
CASSPGSIYGYTF
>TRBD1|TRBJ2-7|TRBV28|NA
TGTGCCAGCAGTCTATCAGACAGGGGGCTAGGCGAGCAGTACTTC
CASSLSDRGLGEQYF
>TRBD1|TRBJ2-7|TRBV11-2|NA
TGTGCCAGCAGCTTTGGGACAGGGAGCTACGAGCAGTACTTC
CASSFGTGSYEQYF
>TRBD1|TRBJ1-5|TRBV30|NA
TGTGCCTGGAGCCATGGACAGGGCAATCAGCCCCAGCATTTT
CAWSHGQGNQPQHF
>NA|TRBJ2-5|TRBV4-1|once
TGCGCCAGCAGCCTCGGATCATTCGAGACCCAGTACTTC
CASSLGSFETQYF
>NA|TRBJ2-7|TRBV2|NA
TGTGCCCGGGGGACAGTCTCCTACGAGCAGTACTTC
CARGTVSYEQYF
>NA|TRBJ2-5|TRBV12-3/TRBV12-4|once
TGTGCCAGCAGGCCGAGGGCCGGTGGGACCCAGTACTTC
CASRPRAGGTQYF
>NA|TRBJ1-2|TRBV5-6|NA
TGTGCCAGCAGCTTGGCCGTACAGAACTATGGCTACACCTTC
CASSLAVQNYGYTF
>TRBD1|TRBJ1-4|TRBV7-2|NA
TGTGCCAGCAGCTGGGACAGGGGAACTGAAAAACTGTTTTTT
CASSWDRGTEKLFF
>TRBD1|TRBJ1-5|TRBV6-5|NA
TGTGCCAGCAGCACAGGGGGCGGCAATCAGCCCCAGCATTTT
CASSTGGGNQPQHF
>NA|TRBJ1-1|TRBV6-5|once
TGTGCCAGCAGTTCCCGGTGGGGGGGTAAAGGGGCTTTCTTT
CASSSRWGGKGAFF
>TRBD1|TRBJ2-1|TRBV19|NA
TGTGCCAGTAAAGAGGACAGGGGCTACAATGAGCAGTTCTTC
CASKEDRGYNEQFF
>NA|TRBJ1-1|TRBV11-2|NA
TGTGCCAGCAGCTCGATGCAGAACACTGAAGCTTTCTTT
CASSSMQNTEAFF
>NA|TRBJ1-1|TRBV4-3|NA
TGCGCCAGCAGCCAAGATGCGGGGGGAGACACTGAAGCTTTCTTT
CASSQDAGGDTEAFF
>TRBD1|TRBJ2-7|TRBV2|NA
TGTGCCAGCGTCCGGGACAGGTCAGACGAGCAGTACTTC
CASVRDRSDEQYF
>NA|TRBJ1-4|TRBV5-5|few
TGTGCCAGCAGCTTGGTGGTGGGGCGGGATGAAAAACTGTTTTTT
CASSLVVGRDEKLFF
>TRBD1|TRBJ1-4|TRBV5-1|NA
TGCGCCAGCAGCTATAGGACAGGGGGAGGAGAAAAACTGTTTTTT
CASSYRTGGGEKLFF
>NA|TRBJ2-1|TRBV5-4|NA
TGTGCCAGCAGCTTATCAGGGTCGGGTGAGCAGTTCTTC
CASSLSGSGEQFF
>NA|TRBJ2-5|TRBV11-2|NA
TGTGCCAGCAGCTTCGGGTACCAAGAGACCCAGTACTTC
CASSFGYQETQYF
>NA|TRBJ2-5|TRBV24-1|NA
TGTGCCACCAGTGATTTGAATAGTGTTGCGGGGGCGATCCAAGAGACCCAGTACTTC
CATSDLNSVAGAIQETQYF
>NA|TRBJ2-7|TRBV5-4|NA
TGTGCCAGCAGCTTGGTCCCGGGAGACCACGAGCAGTACTTC
CASSLVPGDHEQYF
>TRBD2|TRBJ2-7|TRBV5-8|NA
TGTGCCAGCAGCACCGGGACTAGCGGGAGTTACGAGCAGTACTTC
CASSTGTSGSYEQYF
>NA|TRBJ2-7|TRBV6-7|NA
TGTGCCAGCACGCAGCGGCAGACCTACGAGCAGTACTTC
CASTQRQTYEQYF
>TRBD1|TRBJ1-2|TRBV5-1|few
TGCGCCAGCAGCTTGGCCCCGACAGGGGGCAACTATGGCTACACCTTC
CASSLAPTGGNYGYTF
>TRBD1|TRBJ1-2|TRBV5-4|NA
TGTGCCAGCCGACCTTCCGGGACAGTCTATGGCTACACCTTC
CASRPSGTVYGYTF
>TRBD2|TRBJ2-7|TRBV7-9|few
TGTGCCAGCAGCTTAGGGCTAGCGGGGCTCCCTTACTTC
CASSLGLAGLPYF
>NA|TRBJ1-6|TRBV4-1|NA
TGCGCCAGCAGCCAATGGGTTGATTCACCCCTCCACTTT
CASSQWVDSPLHF
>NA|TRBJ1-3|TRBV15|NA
TGTGCCACCAGCAGAGATCTAGCGCGCACCAACTCTGGAAACACCATATATTTT
CATSRDLARTNSGNTIYF
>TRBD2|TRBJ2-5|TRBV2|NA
TGTGCCAGCAGTGCACTAGCGGACTTGTACTTC
CASSALADLYF
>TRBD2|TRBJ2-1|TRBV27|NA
TGTGCCAGCAGTTTGAGTAGCGGGGGGTACAATGAGCAGTTCTTC
CASSLSSGGYNEQFF
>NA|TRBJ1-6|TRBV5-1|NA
TGCGCCAGCAGCTTGGGGCTCGGGAGCTCCTATAATTCACCCCTCCACTTT
CASSLGLGSSYNSPLHF
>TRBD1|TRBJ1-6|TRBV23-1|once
TGCGCCAGCAGTCAATCCTCCGGGACAGGGGACTCACCCCTCCACTTT
CASSQSSGTGDSPLHF
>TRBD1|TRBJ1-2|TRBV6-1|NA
TGTGCCAGCAGTGATAGGGACAGGGGGAGCTACACCTTC
CASSDRDRGSYTF
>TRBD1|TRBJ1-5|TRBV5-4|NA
TGTGCCAGCAGCTTTGGGACAGGGGTCAATCAGCCCCAGCATTTT
CASSFGTGVNQPQHF
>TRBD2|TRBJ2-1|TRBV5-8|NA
TGTGCCAGCAGCTTAGGACTAGCTCGTTTACAGTTCTTC
CASSLGLARLQFF
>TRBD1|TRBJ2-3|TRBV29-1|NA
TGCAGCGTTCGAACCCAGGGGGTTTATACGCAGTATTTT
CSVRTQGVYTQYF
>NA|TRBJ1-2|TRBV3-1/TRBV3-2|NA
TGTGCCAGCAGCCAAGACTCGGGATCCGGCGGCTACACCTTC
CASSQDSGSGGYTF
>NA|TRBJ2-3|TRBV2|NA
TGTGCCAGCAGGGCGACAGGAGGCACAGATACGCAGTATTTT
CASRATGGTDTQYF
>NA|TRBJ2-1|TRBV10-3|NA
TGTGCCATCACCCGGACTGCGAGCTCCTACAATGAGCAGTTCTTC
CAITRTASSYNEQFF
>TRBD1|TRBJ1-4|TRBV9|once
TGTGCCAGCAGCGTAGGGACAGGGGCGCTTCGGAATGAAAAACTGTTTTTT
CASSVGTGALRNEKLFF
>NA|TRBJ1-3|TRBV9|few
TGTGCCAGCAGCAAGGGTGGGGGCGGAGGAAACACCATATATTTT
CASSKGGGGGNTIYF
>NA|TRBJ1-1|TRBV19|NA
TGTGCCAGTAGTATGTTCTCTGCTGAAGCTTTCTTT
CASSMFSAEAFF
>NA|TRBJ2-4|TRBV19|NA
TGTGCCAGTAGTAGACAGAGAGCCAAAAACATTCAGTACTTC
CASSRQRAKNIQYF
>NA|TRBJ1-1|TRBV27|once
TGTGCCAGCAGTTTATCCCCAGGGATGAACACTGAAGCTTTCTTT
CASSLSPGMNTEAFF
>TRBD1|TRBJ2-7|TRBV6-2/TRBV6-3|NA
TGTGCCAGCAGTTACCCGACAGGGATGGGCTACGAGCAGTACTTC
CASSYPTGMGYEQYF